This T cell receptor beta chain is drawn from a study of cytomegalovirus exposure and HLA in healthy donors. Study-wide background: An early data release held 80 million or so unique TCRs from HLA-typed donors. Study-level findings and limits: Earlier results showed most TCR beta V segments being productive about 87% or about 30% of the time. Among TCR beta chains, those listed as cytomegalovirus-associated numbered roughly 150.

As regards this clone: Its specificity is not known.

CDR1 is SNHLY and CDR2 is FYNNEI in the germline V gene. The CDR3 extends over 13 amino acids. Trimming left V 3 bases short and J 10 bases short, with 13 bases between. The PCR employed 60 Vbeta primers together with 13 Jbeta primers. Clones were read by immunoSEQ multiplex PCR, and TCRdb kept only the in-frame ones, dropping some. The sample lists about 160,000 clones; roughly 80% were seen once. The V gene is TRBV2, the J gene TRBJ2-1, with D possibly matching TRBD2 (6 bases). Sequenced input: PBMCs. This TCR derives from a male donor in good health and CMV-seronegative. The CDR3 reads CASSEGTAPEQFF. In DNA form, the CDR3 reads TGTGCCAGCAGTGAGGGGACTGCTCCCGAGCAGTTCTTC.